The T cell receptor (beta chain) under discussion was sequenced for a study of blood T cells in healthy people across ages. Study overall: With template switching, about one barcoded beta molecule was captured per two T cells.

Individuals who donated were healthy Caucasians from Russia aged roughly 6 to 95. Per sample, a minimum of 6.5 million PBMCs were isolated. This clonotype has only a few counts. Germline loops: CDR1 SGHTA, CDR2 FQGNSA. CDR3 length: 14 amino acids. The V segment lost 5 bases and the J segment 5 bases; nucleotides outside the gene matches: 6. A second PCR, run for roughly 7 to 12 cycles, used a sample-barcoded 5' primer plus a J-beta primer mix. In TCRdb, the 5' RACE reads were re-called with MiXCR into one record per CDR3 protein. The table lists hundreds of thousands of distinct CDR3 sequences, around two fifths of them singletons, with roughly 30% in the top ten.

The TCR comes from an elderly man in good health. Sequenced sample: blood. The genes are TRBV7-2 and TRBJ2-5, with 9 positions matching TRBD1. Here the CDR3 reads CASSRRTGVETQYF. DNA of the CDR3: TGTGCCAGCAGCAGACGGACAGGGGTGGAGACCCAGTACTTC.